These 26 T cell receptor beta chains were sequenced from one sample in a study of T cell changes during pregnancy in multiple sclerosis. This table comes from immunoSEQ multiplex PCR, and its TCRdb copy is limited to in-frame clones, with some not included. There are around 36,000 clones in the sample; approximately 90% occur only once, and around 1.2% lies in the top ten. The sequencing here drew on peripheral blood, taken before pregnancy. These receptors all come from a female donor with multiple sclerosis, enrolled in a pregnancy study.

The chain combines TRBV6-4 with TRBJ2-2; D unresolved. The CDR3 has 15 amino acids. V dropped 0 bases and J dropped 6 bases, with 11 bases sitting between them. From germline, CDR1 is MRHNA and CDR2 SNTAGT. As DNA, the CDR3 is TGTGCCAGCAGTGACTCTCAGGAAGGCTCCGGGGAGCTGTTTTTT. This gives the protein CASSDSQEGSGELFF.

The count of this clone is one. The chain uses TRBV27 and TRBJ2-5; weak D call: TRBD2 (6 bases). The CDR3 spans 13 residues. Germline CDR1 and CDR2: MNHEY and SMNVEV (reference sequence). The V end was cut by 5 bases, the J end by 4 bases, with 11 bases between. CDR3 nucleotide sequence: TGTGCCAGCAGTCAAGGAGGGAGAGAGACCCAGTACTTC. It translates to CASSQGGRETQYF.

The rearrangement joins TRBV19 to TRBJ1-5, with D unclear. From germline, CDR1 is LNHDA and CDR2 SQIVND (reference sequence). The length of the CDR3 is 18 residues. Trimming took 6 bases from V and 2 from J, leaving 23 bases between them. CDR3 sequence reads: CASSLPDRGGYGNQPQHF. As DNA, the CDR3 is TGTGCCAGTAGCCTACCGGATCGGGGAGGATATGGCAATCAGCCCCAGCATTTT.

The chain recombines TRBV7-9 with TRBJ1-4; D call uncertain. Germline assignment: CDR1 SEHNR and CDR2 FQNEAQ (reference sequence). Deletions cut 6 bases from V and 3 bases from J, with 8 bases between. This CDR3 spans 13 amino acids. CDR3 coding DNA: TGTGCCAGCAGTAGCGCGGCTAATGAAAAACTGTTTTTT. Its translation: CASSSAANEKLFF. Drawing the rest from reference TRBV7-9 and TRBJ1-4, the complete variable domain is DTGVSQNPRHKITKRGQNVTFRCDPISEHNRLYWYRQTLGQGPEFLTYFQNEAQLEKSRLLSDRFSAERPKGSFSTLEIQRTEQGDSAMYLCASSSAANEKLFFGSGTQLSVL.

This chain uses TRBV5-1 with TRBJ1-2; 8 positions agree with TRBD1. The V and J ends lost 3 bases and 3 bases, in that order; junction bases with no gene match: 4. CDR3 length: 14 residues. Per germline, CDR1 SGHRS and CDR2 YFSETQ. The CDR3 coding sequence is TGCGCCAGCAGCTCAACAGGGGGAGACTATGGCTACACCTTC. Translated: CASSSTGGDYGYTF.

This chain joins TRBV7-2 and TRBJ1-3; 12 nucleotides line up with TRBD1. The CDR3 runs 16 residues. V lost 3 bases and J lost 4; bases outside the gene matches: 4. Germline CDR1 and CDR2: SGHTA and FQGNSA. This chain's CDR3 is CASSLGQGARGNTIYF. CDR3 DNA sequence: TGTGCCAGCAGCTTGGGACAGGGGGCGCGAGGAAACACCATATATTTT.

The chain is built from TRBV10-3 and TRBJ1-2, with a possible D match to TRBD1 (6 bases). Germline V lookup: CDR1 ENHRY, CDR2 SYGVKD. V was shortened by 7 bases and J by 10 bases, with 16 bases between the two germline ends. The CDR3 loop spans 12 amino acids. This chain's CDR3 is CAIKWTAADYTF. CDR3 nucleotide sequence: TGTGCCATCAAATGGACAGCGGCGGACTACACCTTC.

Judged by abundance, this clone is medium-sized. Other DNA sequences in this specimen translate into the identical CDR3. The chain uses TRBV6-1 and TRBJ2-7; TRBD2 matches at 12 bases. This CDR3 comprises 13 residues. Germline V gene sequence: CDR1 MNHNS, CDR2 SASEGT. Trimming removed 8 bases from V and 7 bases from J; junction bases left unmatched: 6. CDR3 protein: CASLTSGRGEQYF. CDR3 DNA: TGTGCCAGCTTGACTAGCGGGAGAGGGGAGCAGTACTTC.

Only a few counts were recorded for this clone. The chain employs TRBV7-2 and TRBJ1-1; D is perhaps TRBD1 (6 bases). Germline CDR1 and CDR2: SGHTA and FQGNSA. There are 15 residues in the CDR3. V was trimmed by 2 bases and J by 0 bases, leaving 10 bases between them. As DNA, the CDR3 is TGTGCCAGCAGCTTACAACAGGGCCTGAACACTGAAGCTTTCTTT. It encodes CASSLQQGLNTEAFF.

In nucleotides, the CDR3 is TGTGCCAGCAGGAAGACTAGCGGGGCTTACAATGAGCAGTTCTTC. Translating it yields CASRKTSGAYNEQFF. The chain combines TRBV2 with TRBJ2-1; 11 bases fit TRBD2. The germline V gene encodes CDR1 SNHLY and CDR2 FYNNEI. The length of the CDR3 is 15 residues. V trimming: 6 bases; J trimming: 4 bases; junction bases outside the gene matches: 5. The variable domain in full, with the rest retrieved from reference TRBV2 and TRBJ2-1, is EPEVTQTPSHQVTQMGQEVILRCVPISNHLYFYWYRQILGQKVEFLVSFYNNEISEKSEIFDDQFSVERPDGSNFTLKIRSTKLEDSAMYFCASRKTSGAYNEQFFGPGTRLTVL.

The genes are TRBV4-1 and TRBJ2-1, with 9 bases lining up with TRBD2. CDR3 size: 16 residues. The J segment lost 8 bases and the V segment lost 0 bases, leaving 8 bases of the junction unmatched. Germline CDR1 MGHRA, CDR2 YSYEKL. CDR3 nucleotide sequence: TGCGCCAGCAGCCAAGACGGCGGGAGGGCCTCCGATGAGCAGTTCTTC. It is translated as CASSQDGGRASDEQFF.

The CDR3, as DNA: TGTGCCAGCAGCTTAGTGACAGGGCCAGAGACCCAGTACTTC. This translates into CASSLVTGPETQYF. The chain combines TRBV7-2 with TRBJ2-5, with 7 positions matching TRBD1. CDR1 and CDR2 (germline): SGHTA, FQGNSA. The CDR3 is 14 residues long. The V and J ends lost 1 base and 4 bases, in that order; junction bases with no gene match: 3.

In this sample, this clone turned up once. The chain couples TRBV6-1 to TRBJ2-7; unclear D gene. Germline CDR1 reads MNHNS; CDR2 reads SASEGT. Trimming removed 6 bases from V and 0 bases from J, with 9 bases in between. The CDR3 runs to 13 residues. DNA of the CDR3: TGTGCCAGCAGAACCCTCAGCTCCTACGAGCAGTACTTC. Protein product: CASRTLSSYEQYF.

The genes are TRBV4-1 and TRBJ2-7; 10 nucleotides agree with TRBD1. The CDR3 spans 16 residues. Losses at the gene ends were 5 bases for V and 0 bases for J; bases not matched to a gene: 7. Germline CDR1 reads MGHRA; CDR2 reads YSYEKL. For the CDR3, the DNA is TGCGCCAGCAGCTACCGGGACAGGGGCGGCTCCTACGAGCAGTACTTC. Protein product: CASSYRDRGGSYEQYF.

The chain uses TRBV18 and TRBJ1-4; D is ambiguous. The ends were cut back, 0 bases at V and 5 bases at J, with 10 bases in the middle. The CDR3 runs 15 residues. CDR1 and CDR2 (germline): KGHSH, LQKENI. CDR3 DNA sequence: TGTGCCAGCTCACCACCATCTATATCGAATGAAAAACTGTTTTTT. Translation: CASSPPSISNEKLFF.

A remark on this clone: The identical CDR3 is also encoded by other nucleotide sequences in the sample. This chain joins TRBV9 and TRBJ2-3; D perhaps matches TRBD2 (5 bases). The CDR3 has 14 residues. CDR1 and CDR2 from the germline V gene are SGDLS and YYNGEE. V gave up 2 bases and J gave up 0 bases, with 7 bases separating them. CDR3 coding DNA: TGTGCCAGCAGCGTCGGAGGAAGCACAGATACGCAGTATTTT. Its translation is CASSVGGSTDTQYF.

The chain joins TRBV4-1 to TRBJ1-2; 11 bases are a match to TRBD1. The CDR3 has 19 amino acids. The J segment lost 2 bases and the V segment lost 0 bases, leaving 11 bases of the junction unmatched. Looked up from germline, CDR1 is MGHRA and CDR2 is YSYEKL. The CDR3 DNA sequence: TGCGCCAGCAGCCAAGATCCTCGGACAGGGGGCTTGACGAACTATGGCTACACCTTC. This encodes CASSQDPRTGGLTNYGYTF.

The chain carries TRBV6-4 and TRBJ2-3; 9 nucleotides match TRBD2. CDR3 length: 14 amino acids. V lost 5 bases and J lost 7; bases outside the gene matches: 7. Germline V gene data show CDR1 as MRHNA and CDR2 as SNTAGT. CDR3 DNA: TGTGCCAGCAGTATTAGCGGGAGTCAGTATACGCAGTATTTT. This sequence encodes CASSISGSQYTQYF.

V gene TRBV18 combines with J gene TRBJ2-7; 7 bases are a match to TRBD2. The V gene's germline CDR1 is KGHSH and CDR2 LQKENI. The CDR3 contains 13 residues. Trimming at V came to 1 base and at J to 7 bases, leaving 4 bases not matched to a gene. The chain's CDR3 is CASSPRWGGEQYF. The CDR3 nucleotides read TGTGCCAGCTCACCACGGTGGGGGGGGGAGCAGTACTTC.

The CDR3 sequence: CASSADTYYEQYF. CDR3 nucleotides: TGTGCCAGCAGTGCCGACACCTACTACGAGCAGTACTTC. The V gene is TRBV6-5, the J gene TRBJ2-7, with D unresolved. V was trimmed by 5 bases and J by 3 bases, leaving 11 bases between them. This CDR3 is built from 13 residues. Germline-derived CDR1 and CDR2 are MNHEY and SVGAGI.

This clone was observed a few times. Other nucleotide sequences in the sample specify the same CDR3. The chain is built from TRBV4-3 and TRBJ2-5; D remains unclear. V was pared by 3 bases and J by 5 bases, with 10 bases between. The CDR3 contains 13 residues. Germline V gives CDR1 LGHNA, CDR2 YSLEER. CDR3 sequence reads: CASSQALLETQYF. The CDR3 region has the DNA TGCGCCAGCAGCCAGGCCCTTCTGGAGACCCAGTACTTC.

The rearrangement joins TRBV9 to TRBJ1-2; 9 bases fit TRBD1. Per germline, CDR1 SGDLS and CDR2 YYNGEE. After removal of 4 bases from V and 8 bases from J, the junction contained 6 bases not matched to a gene. The CDR3 consists of 13 residues. CDR3 bases: TGTGCCAGCAGCTCCGGACAGGGGCTGGGCTACACCTTC. Protein product: CASSSGQGLGYTF.

The chain combines TRBV5-4 with TRBJ2-5; weak D call: TRBD2 (6 bases). The CDR3 contains 13 residues. CDR1 is SGHNT, CDR2 YYREEE, per germline (reference sequence). Trimming left V 4 bases short and J 5 bases short, with 12 bases between. The CDR3 region is CASSGTGAETQYF. As DNA, the CDR3 is TGTGCCAGCAGCGGGACTGGCGCGGAGACCCAGTACTTC.

The chain couples TRBV19 to TRBJ1-1; D possibly corresponds to TRBD1 (6 bases). CDR3 length: 11 residues. V was clipped by 7 bases and J by 8 bases, with 11 bases between them. Per the germline V gene, CDR1 is LNHDA and CDR2 is SQIVND (reference sequence). CDR3 residues: CASTTGIEAFF. In nucleotides, the CDR3 is TGTGCCAGTACCACAGGGATAGAAGCTTTCTTT.

The chain recombines TRBV27 with TRBJ1-1; TRBD1 agrees at 7 bases. CDR1 is MNHEY, CDR2 SMNVEV, per germline (reference sequence). The J segment lost 4 bases and the V segment lost 2 bases, leaving 10 bases of the junction unmatched. CDR3 length: 16 residues. CDR3 in DNA: TGTGCCAGCAGTTTAGCGGCAGTCGCAGGGGGCACTGAAGCTTTCTTT. It encodes CASSLAAVAGGTEAFF.

The rearrangement links TRBV6-1 to TRBJ1-5, with a possible D match to TRBD1 (6 bases). Germline V CDR1 and CDR2: MNHNS, SASEGT. The V and J ends lost 6 bases and 1 base respectively, with 13 bases between them. The CDR3 runs 15 residues. The CDR3 DNA sequence: TGTGCCAGCAGAAACAGGGTTACGAGCAATCAGCCCCAGCATTTT. It codes for CASRNRVTSNQPQHF.